This entry is about one TCR beta chain. The antigen this receptor binds is unknown. From the germline J gene comes the end of the CDR3, since the read stops 3 residues before it. The data are from a study of T cells in women clearing cervical HPV infection listed by TCRdb under 2018. Regarding the study in general: The cases were 25 to 30 women with histologically confirmed HPV16-related CIN3 or worse, and 2 of those women had invasive cancers. Cases and controls were matched on year of sample collection and on age within five years. This exploratory proof-of-principle case-control study, nested within the Guanacaste HPV Natural History Study in Costa Rica, compared TCR repertoires among women with different cervical HPV16 outcomes. HLA typing was available for only a few women, so HLA type could not be excluded as a confounder. Among cases, blood sampling came a median of approximately 150 days after lesion detection, with an interquartile range of about 85 to 230 days. Cases had a median age of almost 35 years compared with 37 to 45 for controls, and baseline characteristics showed no significant differences between the groups. Controls were around 24 women whose single incident HPV16 infection cleared within 12 months without precancer or cancer developing. As quality controls, five blinded duplicates were added to each group, bringing the total to approximately 60 samples made up of about 50 participants and about ten replicates. The parent cohort enrolled about 10,000 women aged 18 or older in Guanacaste, Costa Rica, in about 1992 to 1995 and followed the women for around seven years. Case blood was taken at the visit when the lesion was first identified, whereas control blood was taken when infection was no longer detected. What the authors observed across the whole study: Cases had lower TRBV6-7 relative abundance than controls (approximately 0.1% versus 0.16%; Bonferroni P = 0.0008). CIN3+ cases had significantly higher TCR repertoire richness than controls across sequencing depths, but evenness did not differ between the groups. Random forest classifiers combining richness and V gene abundances distinguished cases from controls with an estimated AUC of 0.83. Because of the cross-sectional design, the study could not determine whether the associations came before infection or resulted from infection, and neither effector/memory subsets nor HPV-specific T cells were isolated. Because T-cell numbers per sample were unknown, differences in richness could reflect varying T-cell content rather than repertoire biology.

CDR1 and CDR2, looked up from the germline V gene (reference sequence), are LNHDA and SQIVND. Compared with germline, V lacks 3 bases and J lacks 1 base; bases without a gene match: 1. The CDR3 holds 14 amino acids from the cysteine to the phenylalanine. The 33 bases shown cover part of the CDR3, and their frame starts at base 1. Every participant had a single incident cervical HPV16 infection, and women with prevalent HPV16 infections were excluded. Cervical HPV DNA was detected by MY09/MY11 PCR, and genotyping was performed by dot-blot hybridization. Approximately 16 mL of heparinized blood were centrifuged, and the buffy coat was aliquoted, frozen at -30°C, then stored at -80°C. QIAGEN kits were used to extract genomic DNA from the buffy coat specimens. Using the immunoSEQ assay, multiplex PCR amplified TCR beta CDR3 regions from an average of 1200 ng of genomic DNA per sample. To correct primer bias, the assay used a complete synthetic TCR repertoire to set an amplification baseline. The amplicons were sequenced using the Illumina platform. The original pipeline was this. Error correction of the sequences involved clustering with frequency ratios plus a modified nearest-neighbor algorithm, after which the sequences were analyzed in the immunoSEQ Analyzer using IMGT gene definitions. At each rarefaction depth, TCR richness and evenness were averaged across 20 rarefaction repeats, and any sample with fewer sequences than the depth was left out. Relative abundances of V, D and J genes were compared between groups using Wilcoxon rank sum tests, with FDR correction applied. In the blinded duplicates, the intraclass correlation was approximately 96% for TCR richness and averaged about 80% across around 66 gene segments. TCRdb took over this immuneACCESS table, retaining in-frame rearrangements with V and J assigned. Such tables are incomplete; in checked studies, under half of the missing clones stem from an unresolved V gene, and the remainder is unexplained. The DNA was the basis for D and trimming; V, J and clone size are from that table. The table of this sample itemizes roughly 18,000 clones. The biggest ten clones account for approximately 15% of the sample.

In this chain, TRBV19 is recombined with TRBJ1-1; TRBD1 lines up with 8 middle nucleotides. The sample was blood buffy coat. This clonotype was sampled from a woman between 18 and 70 years old with a cervical HPV16 infection that either progressed to CIN3+ or cleared (not recorded which). Partial CDR3 DNA: TGTGCCAGTAGTATTCAGGGGGCGAACACTGAA. Its translation is CASSIQGANTE. In full, the CDR3 reads CASSIQGANTEAFF.